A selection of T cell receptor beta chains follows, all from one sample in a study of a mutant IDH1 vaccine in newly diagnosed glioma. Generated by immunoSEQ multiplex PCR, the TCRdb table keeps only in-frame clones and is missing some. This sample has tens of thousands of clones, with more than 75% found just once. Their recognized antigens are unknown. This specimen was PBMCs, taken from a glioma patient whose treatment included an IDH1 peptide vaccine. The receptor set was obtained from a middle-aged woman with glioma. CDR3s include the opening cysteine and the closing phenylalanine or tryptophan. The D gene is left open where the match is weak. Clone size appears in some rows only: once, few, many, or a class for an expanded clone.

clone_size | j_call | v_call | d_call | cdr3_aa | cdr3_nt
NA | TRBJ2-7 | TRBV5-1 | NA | CASSLNSGDFYEQYF | TGCGCCAGCAGCTTGAACTCTGGGGACTTCTACGAGCAGTACTTC
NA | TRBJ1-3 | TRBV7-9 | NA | CASSPAGNTIYF | TGTGCCAGCAGCCCCGCTGGAAACACCATATATTTT
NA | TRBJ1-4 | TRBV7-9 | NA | CASSSGTVENEKLFF | TGTGCCAGCAGTTCCGGGACCGTCGAGAATGAAAAACTGTTTTTT
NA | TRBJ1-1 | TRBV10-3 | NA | CAISEGPSKGGRENTEAFF | TGTGCCATCAGTGAGGGTCCTTCTAAGGGGGGCCGAGAGAACACTGAAGCTTTCTTT
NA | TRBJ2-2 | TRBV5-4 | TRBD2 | CASSLAGTSGYLNTGELFF | TGTGCCAGCAGCTTGGCCGGGACTAGCGGGTATCTGAACACCGGGGAGCTGTTTTTT
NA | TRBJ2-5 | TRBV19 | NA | CASSIGGTRAQETQYF | TGTGCCAGTAGTATCGGAGGGACCCGGGCCCAAGAGACCCAGTACTTC
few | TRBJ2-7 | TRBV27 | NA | CASSLPGVWYEQYF | TGTGCCAGCAGTTTACCGGGAGTCTGGTACGAGCAGTACTTC
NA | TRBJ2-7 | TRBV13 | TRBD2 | CASSPRLAGAAYEQYF | TGTGCCAGCAGCCCACGGCTGGCGGGAGCCGCCTACGAGCAGTACTTC
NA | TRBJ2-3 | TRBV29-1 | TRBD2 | CSVVTSGSWTDTQYF | TGCAGCGTTGTGACTAGCGGGAGTTGGACAGATACGCAGTATTTT
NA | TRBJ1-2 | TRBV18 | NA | CASSRGRDLAPYGYTF | TGTGCCAGCTCACGAGGCAGGGACCTGGCTCCCTATGGCTACACCTTC
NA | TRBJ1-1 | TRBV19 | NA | CASGTLNTEAFF | TGTGCCAGCGGGACGTTGAACACTGAAGCTTTCTTT
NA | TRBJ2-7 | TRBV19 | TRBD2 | CASSMTSDYEQYF | TGTGCCAGTAGTATGACTAGCGACTACGAGCAGTACTTC
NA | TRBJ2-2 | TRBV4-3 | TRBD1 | CASSQDPGQGNGLFF | TGCGCCAGCAGCCAAGATCCGGGACAGGGAAATGGGCTGTTTTTT
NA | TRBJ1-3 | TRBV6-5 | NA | CASRSTGNTIYF | TGTGCCAGCAGATCTACAGGAAACACCATATATTTT
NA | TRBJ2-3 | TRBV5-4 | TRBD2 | CASSPGTSGGRDTQYF | TGTGCCAGCAGCCCCGGGACTAGCGGGGGAAGAGATACGCAGTATTTT
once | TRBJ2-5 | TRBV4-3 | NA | CASSQDKGPRGPQETQYF | TGCGCCAGCAGCCAAGATAAAGGTCCCCGGGGACCCCAAGAGACCCAGTACTTC
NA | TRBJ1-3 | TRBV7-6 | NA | CASSLLSAGGGNTIYF | TGTGCCAGCAGCTTACTCTCTGCAGGTGGGGGAAACACCATATATTTT
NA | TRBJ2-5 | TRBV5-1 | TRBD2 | CASRRTSDRQETQYF | TGCGCCAGCAGACGGACTAGCGACCGCCAAGAGACCCAGTACTTC
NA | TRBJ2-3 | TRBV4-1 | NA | CASSQDGRGEGVLGTQYF | TGCGCCAGCAGCCAAGATGGCAGGGGGGAAGGCGTTTTGGGTACGCAGTATTTT
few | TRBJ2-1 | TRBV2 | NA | CASSWGVDSSQFF | TGTGCCAGCAGCTGGGGGGTGGACTCATCTCAGTTCTTC
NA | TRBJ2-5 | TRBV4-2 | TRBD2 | CASSPMVPSTSGAETQYF | TGTGCCAGCAGCCCCATGGTACCTTCGACTAGCGGGGCGGAGACCCAGTACTTC
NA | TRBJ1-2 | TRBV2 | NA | CASSDRGAVDYGYTF | TGTGCCAGCAGTGACAGGGGCGCAGTGGATTATGGCTACACCTTC
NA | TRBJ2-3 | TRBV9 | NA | CASSRADTQYF | TGTGCCAGCAGCCGAGCAGATACGCAGTATTTT
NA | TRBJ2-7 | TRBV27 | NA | CATTTGEDGEQYF | TGTGCCACCACGACCGGGGAAGATGGCGAGCAGTACTTC
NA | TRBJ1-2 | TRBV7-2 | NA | CASSFLSPNYGYTF | TGTGCCAGCAGTTTTTTGAGTCCTAACTATGGCTACACCTTC
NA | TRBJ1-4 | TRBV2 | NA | CASSELARVGGKLFF | TGTGCCAGCAGTGAACTGGCCAGGGTGGGCGGAAAACTGTTTTTT
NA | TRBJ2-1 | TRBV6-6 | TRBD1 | CASSDRDNEQFF | TGTGCCAGCAGCGACAGGGACAATGAGCAGTTCTTC
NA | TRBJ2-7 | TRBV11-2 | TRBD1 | CASSLGQGAREQYF | TGTGCCAGCAGCTTGGGACAGGGGGCTCGGGAGCAGTACTTC
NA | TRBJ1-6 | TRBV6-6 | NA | CASSSPDRRLSSPLHF | TGTGCCAGCAGCTCACCCGACAGACGGTTGAGTTCACCCCTCCACTTT
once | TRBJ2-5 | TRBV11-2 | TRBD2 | CASREPGLAVGGGETQYF | TGTGCCAGCAGGGAACCGGGACTAGCGGTGGGTGGTGGAGAGACCCAGTACTTC
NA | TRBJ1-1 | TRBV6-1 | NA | CASRVGNTEAFF | TGTGCCAGCAGGGTGGGGAACACTGAAGCTTTCTTT
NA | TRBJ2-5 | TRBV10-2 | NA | CASSVGSYLGTQYF | TGCGCCAGCAGTGTCGGATCCTACCTAGGGACCCAGTACTTC
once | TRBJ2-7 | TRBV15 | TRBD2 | CATSHGLAGGGRPNEQYF | TGTGCCACCAGCCATGGACTAGCGGGAGGAGGAAGGCCCAACGAGCAGTACTTC
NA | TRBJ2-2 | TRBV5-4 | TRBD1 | CASSLTLDREGGELFF | TGTGCCAGCAGCCTTACCTTAGACAGGGAAGGCGGGGAGCTGTTTTTT
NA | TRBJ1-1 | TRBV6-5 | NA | CASSFGTRGTEAFF | TGTGCCAGCAGTTTTGGGACAAGGGGCACTGAAGCTTTCTTT